This T cell receptor (beta chain) was profiled in a study of cytomegalovirus exposure and HLA in healthy donors. Study-wide results and limits: Three CMV-associated chains proved CMV antigen-specific in vitro. For most TCR sequences rarity was the rule, although some public TCRs occurred in many donors. Published work reported that the classifier diagnosed cytomegalovirus status with high specificity and sensitivity.

The CDR3 sequence is 15 residues long. Trimming cost V 6 bases and J 4 bases; bases outside gene matches: 4. Per germline, CDR1 MNHEY and CDR2 SVGAGI. Of note for this clone: Its antigen is not identified.

Method: immunoSEQ multiplex PCR; TCRdb's copy keeps in-frame clones and lacks some. The sample holds about 110,000 clones; approximately 86% are singletons and the top ten take around 3.1%. V usage is TRBV6-5 and J usage is TRBJ1-4; TRBD1 agrees at 11 bases. The receptor comes from a woman between 18 and 29 years old in good health and CMV-seronegative. Sequencing used PBMCs. The CDR3 loop reads CASSRTGGINEKLFF. In nucleotides, the CDR3 is TGTGCCAGCAGCCGGACAGGGGGCATTAATGAAAAACTGTTTTTT.